Shown below are 25 T cell receptor beta chains from a single sample sequenced in a study of blood T cell repertoires in COVID-19. Measured with immunoSEQ multiplex PCR; TCRdb has only the in-frame clones, and not every one. Here the sample spans some 260,000 clones, about 80% being singletons. The sample was PBMCs or T cells enriched from blood (not recorded which). The receptor source for this set is a man younger than 45 with acute COVID-19.

V gene TRBV10-3 combines with J gene TRBJ1-1, with 7 nucleotides matching TRBD1. Per germline, CDR1 ENHRY and CDR2 SYGVKD. This CDR3 is built from 17 residues. J gave up 0 bases and V 3 bases, and 10 bases lay outside the gene matches. The CDR3 loop is CAISDHRGRGMNTEAFF. DNA for the CDR3: TGTGCCATCAGTGACCACAGGGGTCGTGGAATGAACACTGAAGCTTTCTTT.

The chain recombines TRBV27 with TRBJ2-1; 11 bases map to TRBD2. CDR1 is MNHEY, CDR2 SMNVEV, per germline (reference sequence). CDR3 length: 17 residues. With V trimmed by 2 bases and J by 7 bases, 10 bases remained unmatched. CDR3 residues: CASSLLPLAGDWNEQFF. The CDR3 DNA follows: TGTGCCAGCAGTTTACTCCCACTAGCGGGGGATTGGAATGAGCAGTTCTTC.

The rearrangement joins TRBV27 to TRBJ1-4, with D uncertain. CDR1 and CDR2 from the germline V gene are MNHEY and SMNVEV (reference sequence). V gave up 1 base and J gave up 5 bases, with 8 bases separating them. CDR3 size: 14 residues. In DNA, the CDR3 is TGTGCCAGCAGTTTATTTGTACAGAATGAAAAACTGTTTTTT. Its translation is CASSLFVQNEKLFF.

V is TRBV2 and J is TRBJ1-1, with D uncertain. This CDR3 has 13 residues. Deletions cut 6 bases from V and 0 bases from J, with 8 bases between. Germline V gene data show CDR1 as SNHLY and CDR2 as FYNNEI. The CDR3 region is CASRGRMNTEAFF. CDR3 in DNA: TGTGCCAGCAGGGGGAGGATGAACACTGAAGCTTTCTTT.

The chain joins TRBV5-6 to TRBJ2-1, with 11 positions matching TRBD1. CDR3 length equals 15 residues. In germline, CDR1 is SGHDT, CDR2 YYEEEE. V was pared by 4 bases and J by 5 bases, with 5 bases of the junction left unmatched. The CDR3 here is CASSVGQGAHNEQFF. Here the CDR3 DNA reads TGTGCCAGCAGCGTTGGACAGGGGGCACACAATGAGCAGTTCTTC.

This clone was seen once. The genes are TRBV24-1 and TRBJ2-1, with 7 bases fitting TRBD2. The CDR3 consists of 14 residues. With 8 bases clipped from V and 7 bases from J, the junction kept 10 bases outside the gene matches. The germline CDR1 and CDR2 sequences are KGHDR and SFDVKD. The CDR3 DNA reads as TGTGCCACCAATCAACCTCAGGGAGGGAATGAGCAGTTCTTC. Its protein is CATNQPQGGNEQFF.

The rearrangement uses TRBV29-1 and TRBJ1-5; D is undetermined. The V gene's germline CDR1 is SQVTM and CDR2 ANQGSEA. V gave up 6 bases and J gave up 3 bases, with 12 bases separating them. The CDR3 is made up of 13 amino acids. The CDR3 nucleotides read TGCAGCGTCGTCCTGGGCCTCAATCAGCCCCAGCATTTT. Its translation: CSVVLGLNQPQHF.

The chain uses TRBV4-3 and TRBJ2-3, with 8 bases identical to TRBD1. This CDR3 region has 15 residues. Trimming cost V 0 bases and J 6 bases; bases outside gene matches: 5. Germline CDR1 is LGHNA and CDR2 is YSLEER. The CDR3 DNA sequence: TGCGCCAGCAGCCAAGAAGGACAGGGAAAGGATACGCAGTATTTT. Its translation is CASSQEGQGKDTQYF.

This chain uses TRBV29-1 with TRBJ1-2; D gene unclear. CDR1 is SQVTM and CDR2 is ANQGSEA in the germline V gene. The V end lost 7 bases, the J end lost 5 bases, and 14 bases lay between the germline ends. This CDR3 comprises 12 residues. CDR3 in DNA: TGCAGCGGCGACCGGGGAGATTATGGCTACACCTTC. Encoded protein: CSGDRGDYGYTF.

CDR3 DNA: TGTGCCAGCAGCTTAGCGGGTACAGGGGGCCTCCGAAAGACCCAGTACTTC. This translates into CASSLAGTGGLRKTQYF. The J gene is TRBJ2-5, the V gene TRBV7-8; TRBD1 matches at 9 bases. CDR1 and CDR2 from the germline V gene are SGHVS and FQNEAQ. The CDR3 totals 17 residues. V gave up 0 bases and J gave up 6 bases; unmatched junction bases: 11.

CDR3 nucleotides: TGTGCCAGCAGCCCAAGTGAGTATCAGCCCCAGCATTTT. The encoded protein is CASSPSEYQPQHF. V usage is TRBV7-9 and J usage is TRBJ1-5, with D unresolved. The CDR3 contains 13 residues. Germline V gene sequence: CDR1 SEHNR, CDR2 FQNEAQ (reference sequence). V gave up 5 bases and J gave up 5 bases, with 10 bases separating them. Full variable domain (rest looked up from reference TRBV7-9 and TRBJ1-5): DTGVSQNPRHKITKRGQNVTFRCDPISEHNRLYWYRQTLGQGPEFLTYFQNEAQLEKSRLLSDRFSAERPKGSFSTLEIQRTEQGDSAMYLCASSPSEYQPQHFGDGTRLSIL.

The V call is TRBV24-1, the J call TRBJ2-3; 7 positions agree with TRBD2. The trim removed 3 bases at V and 6 bases at J, leaving 8 bases unmatched. Germline V CDR1 and CDR2: KGHDR, SFDVKD. CDR3 size: 15 residues. The DNA of the CDR3 is TGTGCCACCAGTGATCCGGGGGAGGGCGGTGATACGCAGTATTTT. As protein: CATSDPGEGGDTQYF.

J is TRBJ1-1 and V is TRBV3-1 (or the pseudogene TRBV3-2); D is ambiguous. The CDR3 length is 15 residues. V was pared by 0 bases and J by 6 bases, with 14 bases between. The germline V gene has CDR1 LGHDT and CDR2 YNNKEL (reference sequence). The CDR3 loop reads CASSQDLSTGAEAFF. CDR3 bases: TGTGCCAGCAGCCAAGATCTAAGTACCGGGGCTGAAGCTTTCTTT.

The V and J genes are TRBV28 and TRBJ2-2; 10 nucleotides line up with TRBD1. The length of the CDR3 is 18 residues. The germline CDR1 and CDR2 sequences are MDHEN and SYDVKM. Losses at the gene ends were 5 bases for V and 1 base for J; bases not matched to a gene: 10. The DNA for the CDR3 is TGTGCCAGCAGTCGACTAGGGACAGGGGTTTTGAACACCGGGGAGCTGTTTTTT. This encodes CASSRLGTGVLNTGELFF.

This clone appeared once. CDR3 sequence reads: CASSAQGYTEAFF. As DNA, the CDR3 is TGTGCCAGCAGCGCTCAGGGCTACACTGAAGCTTTCTTT. The chain couples TRBV7-2 to TRBJ1-1; weak D call: TRBD1 (5 bases). The CDR3 sequence is 13 residues long. The germline V and J ends were trimmed by 5 bases and 3 bases, with 10 bases remaining between them. Germline CDR1 and CDR2: SGHTA and FQGNSA.

This clone appeared a few times. V is TRBV18 and J is TRBJ2-2, with TRBD1 identical over 9 bases. J gave up 3 bases and V 2 bases, and 1 base lay outside the gene matches. Germline lookup yields CDR1 KGHSH and CDR2 LQKENI. The CDR3 extends over 15 amino acids. As DNA, the CDR3 is TGTGCCAGCTCACCAAGACAGGGGGACACCGGGGAGCTGTTTTTT. Protein product: CASSPRQGDTGELFF.

V is TRBV27 and J is TRBJ1-6, with TRBD1 as a possible D gene (5 bases). The CDR3 spans 14 residues. V was trimmed by 4 bases and J by 3 bases, leaving 7 bases between them. Germline V gene sequence: CDR1 MNHEY, CDR2 SMNVEV (reference sequence). In DNA, the CDR3 is TGTGCCAGCAGTTACAGGAGCTATAATTCACCCCTCCACTTT. Translated, it gives CASSYRSYNSPLHF.

The V gene is TRBV4-3, the J gene TRBJ2-3, with D perhaps TRBD2 (7 bases). CDR3 length: 14 residues. The V gene's germline CDR1 is LGHNA and CDR2 YSLEER. V lost 4 bases and J 5 bases, leaving 13 bases between the germline ends. The CDR3, as DNA: TGCGCCAGCAGCCTACAGGGAGGGCAAGATACGCAGTATTTT. It codes for CASSLQGGQDTQYF.

The chain joins TRBV5-1 to TRBJ1-3, with D possibly TRBD1 on 6 matching bases. The CDR3 runs to 17 residues. Trimming shortened V by 2 bases and J by 2 bases, and 17 bases separated the two germline ends. Germline assignment: CDR1 SGHRS and CDR2 YFSETQ. This chain's CDR3 is CASSFGGTGYPGNTIYF. As DNA, the CDR3 is TGCGCCAGCAGCTTTGGGGGTACAGGGTACCCTGGAAACACCATATATTTT.

On this clone itself: A junction boundary mismatches the germline segment, possibly from a read error. The V and J genes are TRBV5-1 and TRBJ2-5; 10 nucleotides match TRBD2. This CDR3 has 16 residues. Germline loops: CDR1 SGHRS, CDR2 YFSETQ. CDR3 sequence: CASSPGLATIWATQYF. The CDR3 DNA follows: TGTGCCAGCAGCCCGGGACTAGCGACTATTTGGGCGACCCAGTACTTC.

This clone was seen a handful of times. J is TRBJ2-7 and V is TRBV5-1; D might be TRBD1 (6 bases). CDR1 and CDR2 (germline): SGHRS, YFSETQ. This CDR3 is built from 14 residues. V dropped 0 bases and J dropped 1 base, with 8 bases sitting between them. The CDR3 region is CASSLGGGSYEQYV. The CDR3 nucleotides read TGCGCCAGCAGCTTGGGAGGGGGATCCTACGAGCAGTACGTC.

The chain is built from TRBV6-2 or TRBV6-3 and TRBJ1-6; maybe TRBD1 (5 bases). CDR3 length: 14 amino acids. V lost 5 bases and J 7 bases, leaving 12 bases between the germline ends. The germline V gene encodes CDR1 MNHEY and CDR2 SVGEGT. The CDR3 spells CASSNPGWNSPLHF. Here the CDR3 DNA reads TGTGCCAGCAGTAACCCAGGGTGGAATTCACCCCTCCACTTT.

The rearrangement links TRBV19 to TRBJ1-1; TRBD1 matches 7 bases. Germline lookup yields CDR1 LNHDA and CDR2 SQIVND (reference sequence). This CDR3 comprises 15 residues. Trimming took 0 bases from V and 1 from J; bases not matched to a gene: 2. CDR3 residues: CASSIDRGANTEAFF. CDR3 nucleotide sequence: TGTGCCAGTAGTATAGACAGGGGGGCGAACACTGAAGCTTTCTTT.

CDR3 in amino acids: CASSIDLSSGDTQYF. CDR3 nucleotide sequence: TGTGCCAGTAGTATAGATCTTTCTAGCGGGGATACGCAGTATTTT. This rearrangement joins TRBV19 to TRBJ2-3; 8 bases line up with TRBD2. Trimming took 0 bases from V and 6 from J; bases not matched to a gene: 5. Per the germline V gene, CDR1 is LNHDA and CDR2 is SQIVND (reference sequence). This CDR3 spans 15 amino acids. The variable domain in full, with the rest retrieved from reference TRBV19 and TRBJ2-3, is DGGITQSPKYLFRKEGQNVTLSCEQNLNHDAMYWYRQDPGQGLRLIYYSQIVNDFQKGDIAEGYSVSREKKESFPLTVTSAQKNPTAFYLCASSIDLSSGDTQYFGPGTRLTVL.

This clone came up a few times. The V call is TRBV19, the J call TRBJ2-3; 7 nucleotides align to TRBD1. V shed 9 bases and J 3 bases; nucleotides not matched to a gene: 12. This CDR3 has 15 residues. Germline V gene sequence: CDR1 LNHDA, CDR2 SQIVND (reference sequence). CDR3 amino acids: CASQRGGLRTDTQYF. CDR3 coding DNA: TGTGCCAGCCAGAGAGGGGGCTTGAGGACAGATACGCAGTATTTT.